This is a list of T cell receptor beta chains from one sample in a study of T-cell memory formation after mild COVID-19. MiXCR, applied by TCRdb to the 5' RACE reads, yields one record per CDR3 protein. The repertoire has some 260,000 distinct CDR3 sequences, about a sixth of them found once; the top ten carry roughly 3.6%. Sequencing used PBMCs or a T cell subset sorted from them (not recorded which). Source of these receptors: a young man who had mild COVID-19 (a few samples of this study predate the infection). Cell type and time point are not known. Each CDR3 is given without its conserved first and last residue. The D gene is left open where the match is weak.

j_call | v_call | d_call | cdr3_aa
TRBJ2-2 | TRBV12-3/TRBV12-4 | NA | ASSYGNTGELF
TRBJ2-1 | TRBV7-2 | NA | ASSLEVMSSYNEQF
TRBJ2-2 | TRBV7-3 | TRBD1 | ASSSTGGAKDTGELF
TRBJ1-1 | TRBV5-1 | NA | ASSTQDSYTEAF
TRBJ2-3 | TRBV9 | NA | ASSGGSTQY
TRBJ2-1 | TRBV29-1 | NA | SVEDSPPGYYNEQF
TRBJ2-2 | TRBV12-3/TRBV12-4 | NA | ATRDTSGTGELF
TRBJ1-2 | TRBV24-1 | NA | ATSVLGYGYT
TRBJ2-5 | TRBV5-1 | NA | ASSLVGNQETQY
TRBJ2-4 | TRBV5-1 | NA | ASSLLPGTELNIQY
TRBJ1-3 | TRBV12-3/TRBV12-4 | NA | ASSVYRPGNTIY
TRBJ1-5 | TRBV19 | NA | ASSMTGNQPQH
TRBJ2-1 | TRBV28 | NA | ASSFMGVAGKYNEQF
TRBJ2-5 | TRBV9 | NA | ASSVGVASVGETQY
TRBJ1-6 | TRBV6-5 | NA | ASSYSAFLNSPLH
TRBJ2-5 | TRBV6-5 | NA | ASSYFIGFGETQY
TRBJ1-2 | TRBV7-2 | NA | ASSRGRTHGYT
TRBJ1-1 | TRBV2 | NA | ASSEASNTEAF
TRBJ1-1 | TRBV7-2 | TRBD1 | ASSFTGGATEAF
TRBJ2-7 | TRBV7-8 | TRBD2 | ATMTSGGAYEQY
TRBJ2-2 | TRBV7-2 | TRBD1 | ASSSRTGGDTGELF
TRBJ1-6 | TRBV30 | NA | AWALTMSYSPLH
TRBJ1-6 | TRBV4-2 | TRBD1 | ASSQEWQGADNSPLH
TRBJ2-1 | TRBV7-9 | NA | ASSGSGGNEQF
TRBJ2-3 | TRBV5-5 | NA | ASSKGNTDTQY
TRBJ1-5 | TRBV18 | NA | ASSPGEGSGQPQH
TRBJ2-1 | TRBV5-1 | TRBD1 | ASSLGQGTGNEQF
TRBJ1-2 | TRBV3-1 | NA | ASSPRGGDGYT